This T cell receptor beta chain derives from a study of blood T cell repertoires in COVID-19. Study-wide context: From the United States, Italy and Spain came samples of acute and convalescent COVID-19.

Germline V gene data show CDR1 as ENHRY and CDR2 as SYGVKD. The V end lost 0 bases, the J end lost 4 bases, and 11 bases lay between the germline ends. This CDR3 comprises 15 residues. Measured with immunoSEQ multiplex PCR; TCRdb has only the in-frame clones, and not every one. The sample has fewer than 120,000 clones, over 65% seen once; the top ten hold about 4.1%. This chain links TRBV10-3 with TRBJ2-3, with a possible D match to TRBD2 (5 bases). Sequenced sample: peripheral blood. This clonotype was sampled from an elderly woman with acute or convalescent COVID-19. The DNA for the CDR3 is TGTGCCATCAGTGAGTCCGCTAGCAGGTCAGATACGCAGTATTTT. Encoded protein: CAISESASRSDTQYF.